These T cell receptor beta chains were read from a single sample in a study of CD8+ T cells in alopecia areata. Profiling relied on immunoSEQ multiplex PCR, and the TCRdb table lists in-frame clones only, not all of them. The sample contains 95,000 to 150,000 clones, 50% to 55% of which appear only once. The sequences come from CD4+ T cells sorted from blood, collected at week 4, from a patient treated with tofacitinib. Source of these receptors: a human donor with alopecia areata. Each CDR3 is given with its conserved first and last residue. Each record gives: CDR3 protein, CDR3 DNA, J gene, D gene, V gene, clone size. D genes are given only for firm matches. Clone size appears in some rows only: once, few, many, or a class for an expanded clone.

cdr3_aa: CAWSLTGRTEAFF
cdr3_nt: TGTGCCTGGAGCTTAACGGGGCGGACTGAAGCTTTCTTT
j_call: TRBJ1-1
d_call: .
v_call: TRBV30
clone_size: .

cdr3_aa: CAWSVLDTGELFF
cdr3_nt: TGTGCCTGGAGTGTACTGGACACCGGGGAGCTGTTTTTT
j_call: TRBJ2-2
d_call: .
v_call: TRBV30
clone_size: .

cdr3_aa: CSARDRASYEQYF
cdr3_nt: TGCAGCGCGCGGGACAGGGCATCCTACGAGCAGTACTTC
j_call: TRBJ2-7
d_call: TRBD1
v_call: TRBV29-1
clone_size: .

cdr3_aa: CASSPRVVAGGGYTF
cdr3_nt: TGTGCCAGCAGCCCCCGAGTGGTGGCAGGGGGAGGCTACACCTTC
j_call: TRBJ1-2
d_call: TRBD1
v_call: TRBV7-2
clone_size: few

cdr3_aa: CSANRQETQYF
cdr3_nt: TGCAGTGCAAATCGTCAAGAGACCCAGTACTTC
j_call: TRBJ2-5
d_call: .
v_call: TRBV20-1
clone_size: .

cdr3_aa: CAWNPTGVLSYGYTF
cdr3_nt: TGTGCCTGGAATCCTACAGGGGTACTCAGCTATGGCTACACCTTC
j_call: TRBJ1-2
d_call: TRBD1
v_call: TRBV30
clone_size: once

cdr3_aa: CASSYAGAPTNEKLFF
cdr3_nt: TGTGCCAGCAGTTACGCAGGGGCCCCAACTAATGAAAAACTGTTTTTT
j_call: TRBJ1-4
d_call: .
v_call: TRBV6-5
clone_size: .

cdr3_aa: CAWSVNSNTEAFF
cdr3_nt: TGTGCCTGGAGTGTTAACAGCAACACTGAAGCTTTCTTT
j_call: TRBJ1-1
d_call: .
v_call: TRBV30
clone_size: .

cdr3_aa: CASSQRIGSSYEQYF
cdr3_nt: TGCGCCAGCAGCCAAAGGATCGGCTCTTCCTACGAGCAGTACTTC
j_call: TRBJ2-7
d_call: .
v_call: TRBV4-1
clone_size: .

cdr3_aa: CAWSADRVNEKLFF
cdr3_nt: TGTGCCTGGAGTGCGGACAGGGTTAATGAAAAACTGTTTTTT
j_call: TRBJ1-4
d_call: TRBD1
v_call: TRBV30
clone_size: once

cdr3_aa: CSVLRQGSSYEQYF
cdr3_nt: TGCAGCGTTCTCCGACAGGGTAGTTCCTACGAGCAGTACTTC
j_call: TRBJ2-7
d_call: TRBD1
v_call: TRBV29-1
clone_size: .

cdr3_aa: CASSGNTGELFF
cdr3_nt: TGTGCCAGCAGCGGGAACACCGGGGAGCTGTTTTTT
j_call: TRBJ2-2
d_call: .
v_call: TRBV2
clone_size: .

cdr3_aa: CSVVRTTNTGELFF
cdr3_nt: TGCAGCGTTGTCAGGACGACGAACACCGGGGAGCTGTTTTTT
j_call: TRBJ2-2
d_call: .
v_call: TRBV29-1
clone_size: .

cdr3_aa: CASSTGTLYEQYF
cdr3_nt: TGTGCCAGCAGCACCGGGACACTTTACGAGCAGTACTTC
j_call: TRBJ2-7
d_call: .
v_call: TRBV6-1
clone_size: once

cdr3_aa: CASSYSTGLSYEQYF
cdr3_nt: TGTGCCAGCAGTTACTCGACGGGGCTCTCCTACGAGCAGTACTTC
j_call: TRBJ2-7
d_call: .
v_call: TRBV6-5
clone_size: .

cdr3_aa: CASRGYAGELFF
cdr3_nt: TGCGCCAGCAGGGGGTACGCCGGGGAGCTGTTTTTT
j_call: TRBJ2-2
d_call: .
v_call: TRBV10-2
clone_size: few